This T cell receptor (beta chain) was identified in a study of blood T cell repertoires in COVID-19. Study-level background: Samples of COVID-19 (acute and convalescent) were obtained from the United States, Italy and Spain.

With 7 bases clipped from V and 5 bases from J, the junction kept 8 bases outside the gene matches. This CDR3 has 15 amino acids. Germline CDR1 reads WSHSY; CDR2 reads SAAADI. Those who participated ranged in age from roughly 18 to 90 years and resided in roughly 26 US areas. In the authors' workflow: For nucleated cells, counts were estimated from reference gene primer amplification. Data came from immunoSEQ multiplex PCR; TCRdb stores just in-frame clones and leaves some out. V and J calls and clone size come straight from that table; D and trimming were deduced from the DNA. The data show some 330,000 clones, approximately 89% seen once.

The V and J genes are TRBV10-2 and TRBJ2-5; 12 bases fit TRBD2. This TCR was recovered from a man under 40 who had recovered from COVID-19. Material: PBMCs or T cells enriched from blood (not recorded which). The CDR3 sequence is CASKRTSGGPETQYF. In nucleotides, the CDR3 is TGCGCCAGCAAACGAACTAGCGGGGGGCCGGAGACCCAGTACTTC.